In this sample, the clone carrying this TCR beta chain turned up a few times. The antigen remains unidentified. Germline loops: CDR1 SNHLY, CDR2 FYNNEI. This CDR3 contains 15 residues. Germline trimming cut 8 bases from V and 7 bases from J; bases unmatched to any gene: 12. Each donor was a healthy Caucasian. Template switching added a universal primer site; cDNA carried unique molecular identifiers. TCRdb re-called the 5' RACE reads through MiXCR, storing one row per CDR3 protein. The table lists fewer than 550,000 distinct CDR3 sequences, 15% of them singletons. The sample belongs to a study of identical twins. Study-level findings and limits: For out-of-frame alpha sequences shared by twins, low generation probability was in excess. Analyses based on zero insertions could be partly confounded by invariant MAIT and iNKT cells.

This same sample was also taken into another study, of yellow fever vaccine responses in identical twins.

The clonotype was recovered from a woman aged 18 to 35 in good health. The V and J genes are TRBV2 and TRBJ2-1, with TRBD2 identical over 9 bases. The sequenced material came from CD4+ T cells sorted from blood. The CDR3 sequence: CASWASGTTRNEQFF. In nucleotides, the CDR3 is TGTGCCAGCTGGGCTAGCGGGACCACGAGGAATGAGCAGTTCTTC. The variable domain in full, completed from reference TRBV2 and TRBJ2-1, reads EPEVTQTPSHQVTQMGQEVILRCVPISNHLYFYWYRQILGQKVEFLVSFYNNEISEKSEIFDDQFSVERPDGSNFTLKIRSTKLEDSAMYFCASWASGTTRNEQFFGPGTRLTVL.